The next 2 T cell receptor beta chains were all read from a single sample in a study of blood T cell repertoires in COVID-19. Assay: immunoSEQ multiplex PCR; the TCRdb copy retains only in-frame clones and omits some. The sample lists more than 300,000 clones, about 93% seen once, with roughly 3.3% in the top ten. The specimen was peripheral blood. Receptors originate from a woman between 18 and 29 years old who had recovered from COVID-19.

The CDR3 reads CASSSPEADRTNYGYTF. The CDR3, as DNA: TGCGCCAGCAGCTCCCCCGAGGCGGACAGAACCAACTATGGCTACACCTTC. The V and J genes are TRBV5-1 and TRBJ1-2, with TRBD1 as a possible D gene (6 bases). The ends were cut back, 3 bases at V and 2 bases at J, with 20 bases in the middle. The CDR3 runs 17 residues. The germline V gene has CDR1 SGHRS and CDR2 YFSETQ.

The V gene is TRBV27, the J gene TRBJ1-6; 10 bases are a match to TRBD1. The V and J ends lost 5 bases and 8 bases, in that order; junction bases with no gene match: 0. Germline-derived CDR1 and CDR2 are MNHEY and SMNVEV (reference sequence). The CDR3 extends over 13 amino acids. DNA of the CDR3: TGTGCCAGCAGTGGGACAGGGGATTCACCCCTCCACTTT. This encodes CASSGTGDSPLHF.